The text below deals with one T cell receptor beta chain. Method: immunoSEQ multiplex PCR; TCRdb's copy keeps in-frame clones and lacks some. This table holds about 300,000 clones, about nine tenths found once. The data were obtained in a study of blood T cell repertoires in COVID-19. About the research overall: The United States, Italy and Spain supplied acute and convalescent COVID-19 samples.

Deletions cut 4 bases from V and 2 bases from J, with 15 bases between. Germline V gene sequence: CDR1 SGHNT, CDR2 YYREEE (reference sequence). The CDR3 loop spans 15 amino acids. The chain combines TRBV5-4 with TRBJ1-2; D is possibly TRBD1 (6 bases). The TCR comes from a woman in her 30s who had recovered from COVID-19. Sequenced material: peripheral blood. The CDR3 DNA reads TGTGCCAGCAGCAGAGACAGGTTGAAGAACTATGGCTACACCTTC. It translates to CASSRDRLKNYGYTF.